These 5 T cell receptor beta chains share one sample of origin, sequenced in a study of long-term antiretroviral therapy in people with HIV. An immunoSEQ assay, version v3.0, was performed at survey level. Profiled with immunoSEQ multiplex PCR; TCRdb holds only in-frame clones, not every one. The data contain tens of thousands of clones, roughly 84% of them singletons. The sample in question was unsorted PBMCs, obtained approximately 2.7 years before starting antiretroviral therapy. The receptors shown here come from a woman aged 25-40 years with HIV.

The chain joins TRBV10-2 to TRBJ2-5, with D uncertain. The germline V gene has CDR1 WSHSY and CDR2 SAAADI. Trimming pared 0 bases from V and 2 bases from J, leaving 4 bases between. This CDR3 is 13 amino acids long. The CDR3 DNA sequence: TGCGCCAGCAGTGAGTCGAGTCAAGAGACCCAGTACTTC. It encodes CASSESSQETQYF.

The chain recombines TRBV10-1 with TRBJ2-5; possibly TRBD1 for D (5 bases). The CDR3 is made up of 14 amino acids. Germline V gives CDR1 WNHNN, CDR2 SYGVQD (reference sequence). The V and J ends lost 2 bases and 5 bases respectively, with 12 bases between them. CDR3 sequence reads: CASSEVGPTETQYF. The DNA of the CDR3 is TGCGCCAGCAGTGAGGTGGGGCCTACTGAGACCCAGTACTTC.

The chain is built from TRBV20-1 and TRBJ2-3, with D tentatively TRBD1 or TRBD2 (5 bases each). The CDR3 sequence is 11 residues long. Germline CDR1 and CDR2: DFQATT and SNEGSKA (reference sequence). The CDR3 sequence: CRVVGADTQYF. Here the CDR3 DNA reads TGCAGGGTAGTGGGGGCAGATACGCAGTATTTT.

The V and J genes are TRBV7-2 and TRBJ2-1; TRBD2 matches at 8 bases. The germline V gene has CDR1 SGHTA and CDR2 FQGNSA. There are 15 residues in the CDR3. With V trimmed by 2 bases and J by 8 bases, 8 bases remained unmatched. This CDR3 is CASSLRPGGQYEQFF. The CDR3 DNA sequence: TGTGCCAGCAGCTTACGTCCGGGGGGGCAGTATGAGCAGTTCTTC.

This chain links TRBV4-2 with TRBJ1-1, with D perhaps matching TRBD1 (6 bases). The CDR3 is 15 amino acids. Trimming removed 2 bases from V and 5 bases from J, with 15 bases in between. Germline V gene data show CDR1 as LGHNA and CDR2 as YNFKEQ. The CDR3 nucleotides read TGTGCCAGCAGCCAATATGGAGAGGGGGGAACTGAAGCTTTCTTT. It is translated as CASSQYGEGGTEAFF.